This T cell receptor beta chain was recorded in a study of blood T cells in healthy people across ages. Note on this clonotype: The antigen remains unidentified.

Then a second PCR, running roughly 7 to 11 cycles, was carried out with a sample-barcoded 5' primer and a J-beta primer mix. TCRdb independently ran MiXCR on the 5' RACE reads; one entry per CDR3 protein. Among about 1.6 million distinct CDR3 sequences listed, roughly 32% were seen once. This CDR3 comprises 16 residues. With V trimmed by 0 bases and J by 3 bases, 10 bases remained unmatched. The germline V gene has CDR1 DFQATT and CDR2 SNEGSKA (reference sequence). Study results and limitations: Older individuals had lower TCR beta diversity per million T cells (the decline was roughly linear).

This chain joins TRBV20-1 and TRBJ2-5; 7 bases are shared with TRBD2. The clonotype originates from a woman under 40 in good health. Sequencing was done on a sample of blood. CDR3 residues: CSARDRLAVPEETQYF. CDR3 DNA: TGCAGTGCTAGAGATCGGCTAGCGGTACCCGAAGAGACCCAGTACTTC.